The present T cell receptor beta chain was sequenced within a study of T cell responses to AZD1222 COVID-19 vaccine. Whole-study results and caveats: At baseline, just a handful of AZD1222 recipients tested seropositive.

This CDR3 has 17 residues. Per germline, CDR1 ENHRY and CDR2 SYGVKD. Trimming took off 0 bases at V and 4 bases at J, with 18 bases between the two ends. A remark on this clone: Antigen specificity is unknown.

Data came from immunoSEQ multiplex PCR; TCRdb stores just in-frame clones and leaves some out. The data contain about 45,000 clones, roughly 80% of them singletons. The sequencing here drew on peripheral blood, taken on day 0 of AZD1222 vaccination. This chain joins TRBV10-3 and TRBJ1-1; D gene uncertain. The source is an adult in good health. CDR3 amino acids: CAISESWLKGKSTEAFF. The CDR3 region has the DNA TGTGCCATCAGTGAGTCTTGGCTGAAGGGCAAGTCCACTGAAGCTTTCTTT.